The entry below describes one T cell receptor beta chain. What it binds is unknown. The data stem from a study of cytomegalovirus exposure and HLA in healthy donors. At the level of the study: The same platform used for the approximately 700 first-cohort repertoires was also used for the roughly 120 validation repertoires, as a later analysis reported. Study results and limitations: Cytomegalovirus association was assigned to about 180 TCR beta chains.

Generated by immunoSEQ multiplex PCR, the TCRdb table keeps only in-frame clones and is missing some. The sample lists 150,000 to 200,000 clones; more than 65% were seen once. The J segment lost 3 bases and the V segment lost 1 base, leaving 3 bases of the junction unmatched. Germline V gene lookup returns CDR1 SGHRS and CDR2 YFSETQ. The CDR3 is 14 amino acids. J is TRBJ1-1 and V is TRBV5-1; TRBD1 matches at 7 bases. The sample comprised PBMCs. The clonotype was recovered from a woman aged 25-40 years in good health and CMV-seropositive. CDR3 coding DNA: TGCGCCAGCAGCTTGCGAGGGGGCTACACTGAAGCTTTCTTT. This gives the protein CASSLRGGYTEAFF.